This TCR beta chain was profiled in a study of CD8 T cells in ankylosing spondylitis. Researchers built TCR beta libraries using quantitative 5'-RACE with molecular barcodes. MiXCR, run by TCRdb on the 5' RACE reads, gives a single entry per CDR3 protein. The table includes roughly 450,000 distinct CDR3 sequences, more than 25% detected once. As for this clonotype: Its antigen is still unknown.

Study results and caveats: Earlier authors reported some of these motif variants in reactive arthritis synovial fluid and blood. Researchers reportedly found disease-linked clones significantly enriched in matched ankylosing spondylitis synovial fluid. Within ankylosing spondylitis blood, a TCR beta motif made up of roughly eight highly homologous variants appeared to be characteristic.

V was cut by 3 bases and J by 1 base, with 9 bases left in between. This CDR3 has 13 amino acids. In germline, CDR1 is DFQATT, CDR2 SNEGSKA (reference sequence). The source is a male donor with ankylosing spondylitis. The chain is built from TRBV20-1 and TRBJ1-1; D call uncertain. The sequenced sample was blood, either unsorted or a sorted T cell fraction (not recorded which). The CDR3 DNA sequence: TGCAGTGCTAGCCATCACCCGAACACTGAAGCTTTCTTT. Translating gives CSASHHPNTEAFF.